The rows below give T cell receptor beta chains drawn from one sample of a study of blood T cell repertoires in COVID-19. Repertoires were generated with immunoSEQ multiplex PCR, while TCRdb's copy carries only in-frame clones and drops some. Here the sample spans about 59,000 clones, about 86% being singletons. Sequencing used peripheral blood. The receptors originated from a woman of 80 years or more with active COVID-19. Both conserved end residues are part of each CDR3. D genes are given only for firm matches. Clone size is shown for a subset of rows, as once, few, many or a class of expanded clone.

J	size	V	D	CDR3	DNA
TRBJ2-1	NA	TRBV9	NA	CASSAQGGSYNEQFF	TGTGCCAGCAGCGCGCAGGGTGGATCCTACAATGAGCAGTTCTTC
TRBJ2-7	once	TRBV28	NA	CASRNPPGYEQYF	TGTGCCAGCAGAAATCCCCCGGGCTACGAGCAGTACTTC
TRBJ2-3	NA	TRBV6-6	TRBD1	CASSPRDRGGDTQYF	TGTGCCAGCAGTCCAAGGGACAGGGGAGGAGATACGCAGTATTTT
TRBJ2-1	few	TRBV4-3	NA	CASSQDGLGNEQFF	TGCGCCAGCAGCCAAGATGGACTGGGCAATGAGCAGTTCTTC
TRBJ2-2	NA	TRBV7-2	NA	CASRGGYNTGELFF	TGTGCCAGCAGGGGGGGTTACAACACCGGGGAGCTGTTTTTT
TRBJ2-7	NA	TRBV11-2	NA	CASSSYRRGRAYEQYF	TGTGCCAGCAGCTCATACCGAAGGGGGAGGGCCTACGAGCAGTACTTC
TRBJ2-7	once	TRBV6-6	NA	CASRQGMYEQYF	TGTGCCAGCAGGCAGGGTATGTACGAGCAGTACTTC
TRBJ2-5	NA	TRBV4-1	NA	CASSQGSDRRETQYF	TGCGCCAGCAGCCAAGGGTCTGACAGACGGGAGACCCAGTACTTC
TRBJ2-6	NA	TRBV5-5	NA	CASSLVPRVSGANVLTF	TGTGCCAGCAGCTTGGTCCCCAGGGTCTCTGGGGCCAACGTCCTGACTTTC
TRBJ2-7	NA	TRBV6-2/TRBV6-3	NA	CASSYASGEPPYEQYF	TGTGCCAGCAGTTACGCTTCCGGGGAGCCTCCCTACGAGCAGTACTTC
TRBJ2-1	NA	TRBV4-1	TRBD2	CASSPGLAGGDEQFF	TGCGCCAGCAGCCCGGGACTAGCGGGGGGCGATGAGCAGTTCTTC
TRBJ2-1	NA	TRBV5-6	TRBD2	CASSFRWGGHNEQFF	TGTGCCAGCAGCTTTCGCTGGGGGGGTCACAATGAGCAGTTCTTC
TRBJ2-3	NA	TRBV2	TRBD2	CASSGTSGGATFSDTQYF	TGTGCCAGCAGCGGGACTAGCGGGGGGGCGACCTTCTCAGATACGCAGTATTTT
TRBJ2-3	NA	TRBV19	TRBD1	CASRPGGGTDTQYF	TGTGCCAGTAGGCCAGGGGGCGGCACAGATACGCAGTATTTT
TRBJ2-1	NA	TRBV19	NA	CASSIPSQAYNEQFF	TGTGCCAGTAGTATCCCCTCGCAGGCATACAATGAGCAGTTCTTC
TRBJ1-6	NA	TRBV4-2	NA	CASSNPPGRNNSPLHF	TGTGCCAGCAGCAATCCCCCAGGGAGGAATAATTCACCCCTCCACTTT
TRBJ2-5	once	TRBV5-1	TRBD1	CASSANTGGQETQYF	TGCGCCAGCAGCGCAAATACAGGGGGACAAGAGACCCAGTACTTC
TRBJ2-3	NA	TRBV5-1	TRBD2	CASSLDGLRGGPTDTQYF	TGCGCCAGCAGCTTGGATGGACTGCGGGGGGGCCCCACAGATACGCAGTATTTT
TRBJ2-3	NA	TRBV7-2	NA	CASSPLAGTQYF	TGTGCCAGCAGCCCCCTGGCGGGTACGCAGTATTTT
TRBJ2-3	NA	TRBV5-1	TRBD2	CASSSLAGSASTDTQYF	TGCGCCAGCAGCTCACTAGCGGGGAGTGCTAGCACAGATACGCAGTATTTT
TRBJ2-5	once	TRBV3-1/TRBV3-2	TRBD1	CASSRQGVETQYF	TGTGCCAGCAGTCGACAGGGGGTGGAGACCCAGTACTTC
TRBJ2-1	NA	TRBV10-1	TRBD2	CASSDLGLAGGPRGEQFF	TGCGCCAGCAGTGACCTCGGACTAGCGGGGGGGCCAAGGGGTGAGCAGTTCTTC
TRBJ2-1	NA	TRBV3-1/TRBV3-2	TRBD2	CASSHRDYRQFF	TGTGCCAGCAGCCACCGGGACTACAGGCAGTTCTTC
TRBJ1-1	NA	TRBV5-4	TRBD1	CASSLRTGYGTEAFF	TGTGCCAGCAGCTTGCGGACAGGGTACGGCACTGAAGCTTTCTTT
TRBJ1-4	few	TRBV7-9	NA	CASTQGPDESEKLFF	TGTGCCAGCACCCAGGGGCCGGATGAGTCCGAAAAACTGTTTTTT
TRBJ1-1	NA	TRBV2	TRBD1	CARNRGNTEAFF	TGTGCCCGCAACAGGGGAAACACTGAAGCTTTCTTT
TRBJ2-3	NA	TRBV18	TRBD1	CASSPLQGAGDTQYF	TGTGCCAGCTCACCATTACAGGGGGCAGGGGATACGCAGTATTTT
TRBJ2-5	NA	TRBV6-2/TRBV6-3	TRBD2	CASSYRTSGGEETQYF	TGTGCCAGCAGTTACAGGACTAGCGGGGGGGAAGAGACCCAGTACTTC
TRBJ1-1	NA	TRBV2	NA	CASSDDMNTEAFF	TGTGCCAGCAGTGACGACATGAACACTGAAGCTTTCTTT
TRBJ2-7	NA	TRBV28	NA	CASRNTGSPYTYEQYF	TGTGCCAGCAGGAATACCGGGTCACCCTACACCTACGAGCAGTACTTC
TRBJ2-1	NA	TRBV19	NA	CASSTREGLSSYNEQFF	TGTGCCAGTAGTACTCGCGAGGGACTTAGCTCCTACAATGAGCAGTTCTTC
TRBJ2-3	NA	TRBV5-4	TRBD2	CASSRDYRSTDTQYF	TGTGCCAGCAGCAGGGACTACCGGAGCACAGATACGCAGTATTTT
TRBJ2-3	NA	TRBV30	TRBD1	CAWSADRGRRDTQYF	TGTGCCTGGAGCGCGGACAGGGGGCGGCGGGATACGCAGTATTTT
TRBJ2-5	once	TRBV5-4	TRBD2	CASSFKLAGAQETQYF	TGTGCCAGCAGCTTTAAACTAGCGGGGGCTCAAGAGACCCAGTACTTC
TRBJ2-1	NA	TRBV11-3	TRBD2	CASSTSGGYNEQFF	TGTGCCAGCAGTACTAGCGGGGGTTACAATGAGCAGTTCTTC
TRBJ1-4	NA	TRBV4-1	NA	CASSQVGQGLEKLFF	TGCGCCAGCAGCCAAGTCGGGCAGGGCTTGGAAAAACTGTTTTTT
TRBJ2-1	once	TRBV18	NA	CASSYSGEQFF	TGTGCCAGCTCGTACTCTGGTGAGCAGTTCTTC
TRBJ2-5	NA	TRBV10-2	TRBD1	CASRPGPRGSETQYF	TGCGCCAGCAGGCCGGGACCCAGGGGGAGCGAGACCCAGTACTTC
TRBJ2-5	once	TRBV2	TRBD1	CASSRDRGDQETQYF	TGTGCCAGCTCCCGGGACAGGGGAGACCAAGAGACCCAGTACTTC
TRBJ2-3	few	TRBV10-3	TRBD2	CAITLTSGGDTQYF	TGTGCCATCACCCTGACTAGCGGGGGAGATACGCAGTATTTT
TRBJ1-4	many	TRBV15	NA	CATSRDPGTGPLKLFF	TGTGCCACCAGCAGAGATCCGGGAACAGGGCCTCTGAAACTGTTTTTT
TRBJ1-3	NA	TRBV2	NA	CASRRYSGNTIYF	TGTGCCAGCAGGAGGTACTCTGGAAACACCATATATTTT
TRBJ2-2	NA	TRBV5-1	TRBD2	CASSLGAGGPTKVLF	TGCGCCAGCAGCTTGGGAGCGGGGGGCCCTACTAAGGTGCTTTTT
TRBJ1-5	NA	TRBV6-2/TRBV6-3	TRBD1	CASSYRGPGSNQPQHF	TGTGCCAGCAGTTACAGGGGGCCTGGCAGCAATCAGCCCCAGCATTTT
TRBJ2-7	NA	TRBV6-5	NA	CASERGRVVSYEQYF	TGTGCCAGTGAGAGGGGGAGGGTCGTCTCCTACGAGCAGTACTTC
TRBJ2-1	NA	TRBV11-2	NA	CASSRTRGEQFF	TGTGCCAGCAGCCGGACTAGGGGGGAGCAGTTCTTC
TRBJ2-3	NA	TRBV9	NA	CASSVGGGANKIDTQYF	TGTGCCAGCAGCGTAGGAGGAGGGGCCAACAAGATAGATACGCAGTATTTT
TRBJ2-3	NA	TRBV24-1	NA	CATSAADSYTDTQYF	TGTGCCACCAGTGCTGCGGACTCGTACACAGATACGCAGTATTTT
TRBJ2-1	NA	TRBV7-2	TRBD1	CASSYQGDNEQFF	TGTGCCAGCTCCTACCAGGGGGACAATGAGCAGTTCTTC
TRBJ2-1	NA	TRBV27	TRBD2	CASSFVGGGGNEQFF	TGTGCCAGCAGTTTTGTGGGGGGGGGAGGCAATGAGCAGTTCTTC
TRBJ1-4	NA	TRBV2	NA	CASSEALQGEKLFF	TGTGCCAGCAGTGAAGCGCTCCAGGGCGAAAAACTGTTTTTT
TRBJ2-7	NA	TRBV21-1	NA	CASSNEDPGRGGYEQYF	TGTGCCAGCAGCAACGAGGACCCCGGCCGGGGGGGCTACGAGCAGTACTTC
TRBJ1-1	NA	TRBV7-2	NA	CASSSGTKNTEAFF	TGTGCCAGCAGCTCCGGGACAAAGAACACTGAAGCTTTCTTT
TRBJ2-7	NA	TRBV5-1	TRBD2	CASSPIGGRGGYEQYF	TGCGCCAGCAGCCCGATCGGCGGGAGGGGGGGCTACGAGCAGTACTTC
TRBJ2-1	NA	TRBV7-9	TRBD2	CASSLLSSGDYNEQFF	TGTGCCAGCAGCTTACTGTCTAGCGGGGACTACAATGAGCAGTTCTTC
TRBJ1-1	NA	TRBV11-3	NA	CASSRGGARSTEAFF	TGTGCCAGCAGCCGGGGGGGGGCGAGGAGCACTGAAGCTTTCTTT
TRBJ1-3	NA	TRBV7-2	NA	CASSSQPPGSGNTIYF	TGTGCCAGCAGCTCCCAACCCCCGGGCTCTGGAAACACCATATATTTT
TRBJ2-1	NA	TRBV6-2/TRBV6-3	TRBD2	CASSYRGGPYNEQFF	TGTGCCAGCAGTTACCGGGGGGGCCCCTACAATGAGCAGTTCTTC
TRBJ1-1	NA	TRBV7-9	NA	CASSLGPLRTEAFF	TGTGCCAGCAGCTTGGGCCCCCTACGCACTGAAGCTTTCTTT
TRBJ2-7	NA	TRBV2	TRBD2	CASRVLAGDSYEQYF	TGTGCCAGCAGGGTCCTAGCGGGGGATTCCTACGAGCAGTACTTC